This T cell receptor beta chain is drawn from a study of blood T cell repertoires in COVID-19. Repertoires were generated with immunoSEQ multiplex PCR, while TCRdb's copy carries only in-frame clones and drops some. The profile covers a few hundred thousand clones, with roughly 88% appearing a single time and 0.87% taken by the ten largest. This CDR3 region has 13 residues. Germline V gene lookup returns CDR1 SNHLY and CDR2 FYNNEI. V was clipped by 7 bases and J by 8 bases, with 14 bases between them. This clone has a handful of counts. This chain joins TRBV2 and TRBJ1-4; TRBD1 might be the D (6 bases). Input material: peripheral blood. The source of this sequence is a human donor with COVID-19, enrolled during active disease. The donor label of this sample is uncertain. CDR3: CASTRDIGEKLFF. DNA of the CDR3: TGTGCCAGCACCCGGGACATAGGCGAAAAACTGTTTTTT.